The 16 T cell receptor beta chains listed next were all sequenced from one sample in a study of T cells in Graves' hyperthyroidism and ophthalmopathy. What was amplified from RNA transcripts were TCR beta CDR3 regions. With the HTBI primer set, the TCR CDR3 went through a first round of RT-PCR. TCRdb passed the multiplex PCR reads through MiXCR, listing each CDR3 protein once. Altogether 750,000 to 950,000 distinct CDR3 sequences are present, 38% being singletons, with the ten largest covering approximately 8.7%. The specimen was blood. Receptors were obtained from a man aged 18 to 29 with Graves' hyperthyroidism.

The chain recombines TRBV2 with TRBJ1-2; no clear D. The CDR3 totals 13 residues. The germline V and J ends were trimmed by 1 base and 4 bases, with 7 bases remaining between them. Germline V gene sequence: CDR1 SNHLY, CDR2 FYNNEI. The CDR3 spells CASSEEVGYGYTF. The CDR3 nucleotides are TGTGCCAGCAGTGAAGAAGTGGGCTATGGCTACACCTTC.

This clonotype has a handful of counts. This chain links TRBV4-1 with TRBJ1-5; 9 positions match TRBD1. V trimming: 5 bases; J trimming: 9 bases; junction bases outside the gene matches: 11. From germline, CDR1 is MGHRA and CDR2 YSYEKL. This CDR3 is built from 15 residues. CDR3 residues: CASSEGGTGSLPQHF. The CDR3 DNA reads as TGCGCCAGCAGCGAAGGTGGGACAGGGAGTTTGCCCCAGCATTTT.

This clonotype was picked up many times. DNA for the CDR3: TGTGCCAGCAGCTTACGGGACGCCCATAATTCACCCCTCCACTTT. This codes for CASSLRDAHNSPLHF. The chain links TRBV11-2 to TRBJ1-6; possible D gene TRBD1, 5 bases. The germline V and J ends were trimmed by 2 bases and 5 bases, with 10 bases remaining between them. Germline assignment: CDR1 SGHAT and CDR2 FQNNGV. This CDR3 is built from 15 residues.

A note on this clonotype: A read error may explain this, as a much larger clone is one base away. The chain carries TRBV15 and TRBJ2-2; D may be TRBD2 (7 bases). The CDR3 length is 16 residues. Trimming pared 1 base from V and 6 bases from J, leaving 15 bases between. Germline V gene lookup returns CDR1 LNHNV and CDR2 YYDKDF (reference sequence). In DNA, the CDR3 is TGTGCCACCAGCAGAGGAGGGGGGGCGCGATCCGGGGAGCTGTTTTTT. Translation gives CATSRGGGARSGELFF.

This clonotype was seen only once. The chain joins TRBV19 to TRBJ1-2, with TRBD1 matching over 7 bases. The CDR3 sequence is 14 residues long. Trimming cost V 6 bases and J 4 bases; bases outside gene matches: 8. Germline CDR1 and CDR2: LNHDA and SQIVND (reference sequence). The CDR3 DNA follows: TGTGCCAGTAGCCCCGGGACAGAGACCTATGGCTACACCTTC. Translation: CASSPGTETYGYTF.

For this clonotype: This may stem from a read error, because a much larger clone lies one nucleotide away. The chain has TRBV2 and TRBJ2-5, with D possibly being TRBD1 (5 bases). V gave up 7 bases and J gave up 4 bases, with 10 bases separating them. The germline V gene has CDR1 SNHLY and CDR2 FYNNEI. There are 12 residues in the CDR3. DNA of the CDR3: TGTGCCAGCATAGCAGGGCGAGAGACCCAGTACTTC. It translates to CASIAGRETQYF.

This clonotype was found many times. Written as DNA, the CDR3 is TGCAGCGTTGAAGGAGTTGGGGAATCCTACGAGCAGTACTTC. It encodes CSVEGVGESYEQYF. The gene calls are TRBV29-1 and TRBJ2-7; D not resolved. CDR1 and CDR2 from the germline V gene are SQVTM and ANQGSEA. Trimming shortened V by 1 base and J by 1 base, and 11 bases separated the two germline ends. CDR3 length: 14 amino acids.

This clonotype has only a few counts. The V gene is TRBV10-3, the J gene TRBJ1-6; 7 bases are a match to TRBD1. Germline V gene data show CDR1 as ENHRY and CDR2 as SYGVKD. After removal of 10 bases from V and 6 bases from J, the junction contained 3 bases not matched to a gene. This CDR3 has 12 residues. The DNA of the CDR3 is TGTGCCACCGGGACAGCTAATTCACCCCTCCACTTT. It translates to CATGTANSPLHF.

This chain links TRBV7-9 with TRBJ1-1, with D possibly matching TRBD1 (5 bases). Trimming left V 5 bases short and J 5 bases short, with 15 bases between. The CDR3 runs 14 residues. Per the germline V gene, CDR1 is SEHNR and CDR2 is FQNEAQ (reference sequence). The CDR3: CASSQDGGVTEAFF. Here the CDR3 DNA reads TGTGCCAGCAGCCAAGACGGGGGGGTAACTGAAGCTTTCTTT. Based on the CDR3 plus reference TRBV7-9 and TRBJ1-1, the full variable domain is DTGVSQNPRHKITKRGQNVTFRCDPISEHNRLYWYRQTLGQGPEFLTYFQNEAQLEKSRLLSDRFSAERPKGSFSTLEIQRTEQGDSAMYLCASSQDGGVTEAFFGQGTRLTVV.

The rearrangement uses TRBV5-1 and TRBJ2-5, with TRBD1 matching over 12 bases. Germline CDR1 and CDR2: SGHRS and YFSETQ. V shed 3 bases, J shed 4 bases, and the junction held 4 bases outside the gene matches. The CDR3 covers 15 residues. CDR3 region: CASSSGTGGAETQYF. DNA of the CDR3: TGCGCCAGCAGCTCTGGGACAGGGGGCGCAGAGACCCAGTACTTC.

Here the CDR3 DNA reads TGTGCCAGCAGCGCGACTAGCGGGGGGTCCCAGTACTTC. Residues: CASSATSGGSQYF. The chain joins TRBV5-8 to TRBJ2-5, with TRBD2 matching 13 bases. Germline-derived CDR1 and CDR2 are SGHTS and YDEGEE. The CDR3 consists of 13 residues. Trimming removed 4 bases from V and 9 bases from J; junction bases left unmatched: 3. The variable domain in full, completed from reference TRBV5-8 and TRBJ2-5, reads EAGVTQSPTHLIKTRGQQATLRCSPISGHTSVYWYQQALGLGLQFLLWYDEGEERNRGNFPPRFSGRQFPNYSSELNVNALELEDSALYLCASSATSGGSQYFGPGTRLLVL.

This clonotype was picked up many times. This chain links TRBV20-1 with TRBJ1-1; D remains ambiguous. From germline, CDR1 is DFQATT and CDR2 SNEGSKA (reference sequence). Trimming removed 3 bases from V and 1 base from J, with 9 bases in between. CDR3 length equals 13 residues. The CDR3 coding sequence is TGCAGTGCTAGGCCTACAGAGAACACTGAAGCTTTCTTT. This translates into CSARPTENTEAFF.

There are many counts of this clonotype. V usage is TRBV7-2 and J usage is TRBJ1-5, with D possibly TRBD1 on 5 matching bases. The CDR3 consists of 14 residues. The germline V gene encodes CDR1 SGHTA and CDR2 FQGNSA. Trimming left V 6 bases short and J 2 bases short, with 11 bases between. The CDR3 sequence: CASSQGLGNQPQHF. The CDR3 region has the DNA TGTGCCAGCAGTCAGGGTTTAGGCAATCAGCCCCAGCATTTT.

J is TRBJ1-6 and V is TRBV2; a possible D gene is TRBD1 (6 bases). Trimming removed 5 bases at V and 10 bases at J, with 21 bases between. The CDR3 is 16 residues long. CDR1 is SNHLY, CDR2 FYNNEI, per germline. The CDR3 coding sequence is TGTGCCAGCAGTTTAAACAGGGATTCGGGAAACTCACCCCTCCACTTT. This gives the protein CASSLNRDSGNSPLHF.

This chain joins TRBV24-1 and TRBJ2-7; D gene uncertain. The V end lost 11 bases, the J end lost 2 bases, and 12 bases lay between the germline ends. This CDR3 contains 12 residues. Germline assignment: CDR1 KGHDR and CDR2 SFDVKD. The CDR3 DNA sequence: TGTGCCAGCGTCGGGTCTCCCTACGAGCAGTACTTC. It codes for CASVGSPYEQYF.

Only a few counts were recorded for this clonotype. V and J are TRBV5-1 and TRBJ1-6; a possible D gene is TRBD1 (6 bases). The CDR3 runs to 15 residues. The germline V gene has CDR1 SGHRS and CDR2 YFSETQ. Trimming removed 5 bases at V and 7 bases at J, with 16 bases between. The CDR3 reads CASRDTGWGNSPLHF. The CDR3 DNA sequence: TGCGCCAGCAGGGACACAGGGTGGGGCAATTCACCCCTCCACTTT.